This T cell receptor beta chain stems from a study of blood T cell repertoires in COVID-19. Turning to the study itself: Acute and convalescent COVID-19 specimens originated in the United States, Italy and Spain.

V was clipped by 7 bases and J by 7 bases; unmatched bases: 9. Germline V gene lookup returns CDR1 MNHEY and CDR2 SVGAGI. This CDR3 is 14 amino acids long. As originally analysed: Reference gene primer amplification gave nucleated cell count estimates. Assay: immunoSEQ multiplex PCR; the TCRdb copy retains only in-frame clones and omits some. From that table come the V and J calls and clone size; the DNA was used to work out D and trimming. The sample records under 150,000 clones, approximately 82% being singletons. Sequencing was carried out using peripheral blood. The receptor was isolated from a man in his forties with active or convalescent COVID-19. This chain uses TRBV6-5 with TRBJ2-1, with 8 bases fitting TRBD2. CDR3 sequence: CASTASGGANEQFF. The CDR3 bases are TGTGCCAGCACCGCCTCGGGGGGGGCAAATGAGCAGTTCTTC.